The present TCR beta chain was sequenced within a study of radiotherapy plus CTLA-4 blockade in lung cancer. Only in-frame clones appear in the TCRdb table, and some are missing; sequencing was by immunoSEQ multiplex PCR. The sample yields about 26,000 clones, over 70% seen once. Alongside CTLA-4 blockade with ipilimumab, patients with chemo-refractory metastatic non-small-cell lung cancer received focal radiation. The sample was peripheral blood, taken from a patient treated with radiotherapy plus ipilimumab. This receptor was identified in a human donor with non-small cell lung cancer that progressed on radiotherapy plus ipilimumab.

The CDR3 DNA is TGTGCCAGCGGGGGGGGAGGCACCGGGGAGCTGTTTTTT. It yields the protein CASGGGGTGELFF. J is TRBJ2-2 and V is TRBV2; 7 bases are shared with TRBD2. Germline assignment: CDR1 SNHLY and CDR2 FYNNEI. The length of the CDR3 is 13 residues. The V gene end was trimmed by 8 bases and the J gene end by 4 bases; junction bases not matched to a gene: 4.